The 9 T cell receptor beta chains reported below all come from one sample, sequenced in a study of monozygotic twins with inflammatory bowel disease. One entry per CDR3 protein, without DNA, is what TCRdb gives after re-calling the 5' RACE reads. In total, the table holds about 300,000 distinct CDR3 sequences. Sequencing was done on a sample of blood. The source is a human donor with ulcerative colitis or Crohn's disease, or a healthy co-twin of an affected twin (not recorded which).

The chain carries TRBV19 and TRBJ2-3; absent DNA, TCRdb's TRBD2 call cannot be checked. The germline gives CDR1 LNHDA, CDR2 SQIVND (reference sequence). The CDR3 contains 21 residues. The CDR3: CASSRTANSGSFMFVTDTQYF.

The chain links TRBV6-5 to TRBJ1-1; absent DNA, TCRdb's TRBD1 call cannot be checked. Per the germline V gene, CDR1 is MNHEY and CDR2 is SVGAGI. The CDR3 has 19 residues. This CDR3 is CASSYSMARSFGGLGEAFF.

The chain couples TRBV7-2 to TRBJ2-1; TCRdb reports TRBD1, a call that lacks DNA to check it against. Germline V gives CDR1 SGHTA, CDR2 FQGNSA. The CDR3 covers 15 residues. The CDR3 spells CASSSGWGATREQFF.

The chain joins TRBV3-1 to TRBJ2-7; TCRdb indicates TRBD2, and absent DNA this call remains unverified. The CDR3 runs 16 residues. CDR1 LGHDT and CDR2 YNNKEL come from the germline V gene (reference sequence). CDR3 sequence reads: CASSPTLRGVHYEQYF.

The chain has TRBV20-1 and TRBJ2-3. The CDR3 spans 16 residues. Per germline, CDR1 DFQATT and CDR2 SNEGSKA (reference sequence). CDR3 amino acids: CSANGQRGFSTDTQYF.

V usage is TRBV7-9 and J usage is TRBJ2-1; the TRBD2 assignment by TCRdb is unverifiable without DNA. The CDR3 is 15 residues long. The germline V gene has CDR1 SEHNR and CDR2 FQNEAQ (reference sequence). The CDR3 loop reads CASSSPTSGRHEQFF.

The CDR3 region is CASSVVAGGPYNEQFF. The J gene is TRBJ2-1, the V gene TRBV9; the D call from TCRdb, TRBD2, cannot be confirmed without DNA. The germline CDR1 and CDR2 sequences are SGDLS and YYNGEE. The CDR3 is made up of 16 amino acids.

The chain links TRBV11-2 to TRBJ1-3. Germline V gives CDR1 SGHAT, CDR2 FQNNGV. This CDR3 is built from 19 residues. The CDR3: CASSVVLPTTTRSGNTIYF.

The J gene is TRBJ2-4, the V gene TRBV28. CDR3 size: 12 residues. The V gene's germline CDR1 is MDHEN and CDR2 SYDVKM. The chain's CDR3 is CASSLGVYIQYF.